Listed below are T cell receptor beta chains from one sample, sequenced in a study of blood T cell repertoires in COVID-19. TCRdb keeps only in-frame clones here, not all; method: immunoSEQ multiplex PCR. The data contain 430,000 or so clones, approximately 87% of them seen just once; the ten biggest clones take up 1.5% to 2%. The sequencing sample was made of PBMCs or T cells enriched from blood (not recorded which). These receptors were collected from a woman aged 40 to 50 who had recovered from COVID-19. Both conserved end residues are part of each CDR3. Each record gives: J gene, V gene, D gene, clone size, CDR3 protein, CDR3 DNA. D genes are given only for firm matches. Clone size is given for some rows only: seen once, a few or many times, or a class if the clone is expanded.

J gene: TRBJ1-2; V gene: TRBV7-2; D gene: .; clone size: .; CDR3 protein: CASSGSGYGYTF; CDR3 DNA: TGTGCCAGCTCAGGGTCGGGCTATGGCTACACCTTC
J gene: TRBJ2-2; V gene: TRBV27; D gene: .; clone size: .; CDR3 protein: CASSYGGGAAGELFF; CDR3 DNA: TGTGCCAGCAGTTATGGTGGGGGGGCTGCCGGGGAGCTGTTTTTT
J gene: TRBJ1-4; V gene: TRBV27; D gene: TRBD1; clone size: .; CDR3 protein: CASSLSTGQGEKLFF; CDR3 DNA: TGTGCCAGCAGTTTATCAACGGGACAGGGGGAAAAACTGTTTTTT
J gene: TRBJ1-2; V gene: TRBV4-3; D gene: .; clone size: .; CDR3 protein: CASSQDVGDGYTF; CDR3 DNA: TGCGCCAGCAGCCAAGATGTCGGGGATGGCTACACCTTC
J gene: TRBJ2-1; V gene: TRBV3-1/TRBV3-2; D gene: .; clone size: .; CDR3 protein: CASSQGTASSYNEQFF; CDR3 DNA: TGTGCCAGCAGCCAGGGGACTGCGAGCTCCTACAATGAGCAGTTCTTC
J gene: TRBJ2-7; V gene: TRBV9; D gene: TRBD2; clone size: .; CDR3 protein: CASSRTSGSYEQYF; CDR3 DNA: TGTGCCAGCTCCCGGACTAGCGGGAGCTACGAGCAGTACTTC
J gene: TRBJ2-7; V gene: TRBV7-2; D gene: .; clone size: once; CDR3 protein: CASSPQRGGYEQYF; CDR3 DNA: TGTGCCAGCAGCCCCCAAAGGGGGGGCTACGAGCAGTACTTC
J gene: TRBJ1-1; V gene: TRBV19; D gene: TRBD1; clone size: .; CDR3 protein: CASSRQGYVSTEAFF; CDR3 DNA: TGTGCCAGTAGTCGACAGGGTTATGTTTCCACTGAAGCTTTCTTT
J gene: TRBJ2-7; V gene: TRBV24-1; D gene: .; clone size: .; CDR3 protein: CATSDLPDSSEQYF; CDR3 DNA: TGTGCCACCAGTGATTTGCCCGACAGTAGCGAGCAGTACTTC
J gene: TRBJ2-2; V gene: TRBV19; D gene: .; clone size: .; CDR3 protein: CATLSTIGTGELFF; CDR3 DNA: TGTGCCACCTTATCTACCATCGGGACCGGGGAGCTGTTTTTT
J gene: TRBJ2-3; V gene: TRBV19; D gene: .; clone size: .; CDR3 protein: CASKGTQVLSSTDTQYF; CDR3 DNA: TGTGCCAGTAAGGGCACACAGGTCCTATCTAGCACAGATACGCAGTATTTT
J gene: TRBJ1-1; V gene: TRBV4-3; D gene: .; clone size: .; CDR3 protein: CASSQERGSVEAFF; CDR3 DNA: TGCGCCAGCAGCCAAGAACGGGGTTCAGTTGAAGCTTTCTTT
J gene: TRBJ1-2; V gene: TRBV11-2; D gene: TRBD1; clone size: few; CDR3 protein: CASSSIPGQKIQSITGYTF; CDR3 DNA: TGTGCCAGCAGCTCGATACCGGGACAGAAGATTCAAAGTATCACTGGCTACACCTTC